The sequence of this T cell receptor beta chain was determined in a study of T cells in Graves' hyperthyroidism and ophthalmopathy. Study-wide results and caveats: Most clonotypes expanded in thyroid above 0.001 were likewise present in blood.

Note on this clonotype: The antigen is not known. Being one base from a much bigger clone, this may be a read error.

Patients showing uncontrolled infection, other autoimmune disease, pregnancy or lactation were ineligible. Germline-derived CDR1 and CDR2 are LGHDT and YNNKEL (reference sequence). This CDR3 comprises 14 residues. V was clipped by 2 bases and J by 0 bases, with 8 bases between them. The source material, RNA transcripts, was used to amplify TCR beta CDR3 regions. First-round RT-PCR with HTBI primers amplified the TCR CDR3 region. TCRdb re-called the multiplex PCR reads through MiXCR, storing one row per CDR3 protein. The profile shows around 290,000 distinct CDR3 sequences, approximately 15% of them singletons.

The clonotype comes from a woman between 40 and 50 years old with Graves' hyperthyroidism. The sample was blood. The chain joins TRBV3-1 to TRBJ2-7; TRBD2 is a possible D gene (5 bases). The CDR3 is CASSQPAGSYEQYF. The CDR3 coding sequence is TGTGCCAGCAGCCAACCGGCGGGCTCCTACGAGCAGTACTTC.